This T cell receptor (beta chain) was recorded in a study of T cells after yellow fever vaccination. One entry per CDR3 protein, called by TCRdb with MiXCR from the 5' RACE reads. The sample holds a few hundred thousand distinct CDR3 sequences, about 5.2% seen once. CDR1 is DFQATT, CDR2 SNEGSKA, per germline (reference sequence). The CDR3 runs to 16 residues. V dropped 5 bases and J dropped 1 base, with 19 bases sitting between them. At least ten counts were recorded for this clonotype. The sequence was obtained from a man aged 18-30 years who received the YFV17D yellow fever vaccine. This chain joins TRBV20-1 and TRBJ2-3; D possibly corresponds to TRBD2 (7 bases). This specimen was CD4+ T cells sorted from PBMCs, taken on the day of the yellow fever booster vaccination. The CDR3 is CSAGLRGLIGTDTQYF. DNA of the CDR3: TGCAGTGCTGGCCTCAGGGGACTAATCGGCACAGATACGCAGTATTTT.